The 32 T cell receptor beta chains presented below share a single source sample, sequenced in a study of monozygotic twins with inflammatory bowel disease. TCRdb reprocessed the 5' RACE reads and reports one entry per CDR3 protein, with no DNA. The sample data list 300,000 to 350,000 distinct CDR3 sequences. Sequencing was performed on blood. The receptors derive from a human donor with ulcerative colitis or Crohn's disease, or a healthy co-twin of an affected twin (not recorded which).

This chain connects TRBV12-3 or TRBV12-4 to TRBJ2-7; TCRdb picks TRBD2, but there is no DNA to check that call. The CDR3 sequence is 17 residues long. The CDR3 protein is CASSSGLAGDLDYEQYF.

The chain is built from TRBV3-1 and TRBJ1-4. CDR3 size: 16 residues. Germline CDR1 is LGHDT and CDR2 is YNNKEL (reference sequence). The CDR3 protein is CASSQERARVFEKLFF.

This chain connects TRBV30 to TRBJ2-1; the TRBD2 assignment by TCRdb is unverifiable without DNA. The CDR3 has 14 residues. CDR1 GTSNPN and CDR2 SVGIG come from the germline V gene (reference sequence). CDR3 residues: CAWGLAAAYNEQFF.

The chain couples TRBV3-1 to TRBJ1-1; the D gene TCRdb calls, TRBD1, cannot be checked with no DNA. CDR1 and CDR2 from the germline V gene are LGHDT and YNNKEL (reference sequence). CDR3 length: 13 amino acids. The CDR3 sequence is CASSHRDREAAFF.

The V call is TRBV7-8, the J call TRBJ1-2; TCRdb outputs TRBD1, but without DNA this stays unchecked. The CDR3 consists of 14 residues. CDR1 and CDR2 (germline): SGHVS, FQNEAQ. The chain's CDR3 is CASSLSRDLRSYTF.

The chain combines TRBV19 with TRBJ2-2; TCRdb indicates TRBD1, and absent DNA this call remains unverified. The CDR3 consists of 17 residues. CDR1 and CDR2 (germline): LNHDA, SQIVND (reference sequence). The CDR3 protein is CASSIVGTDTNTGELFF.

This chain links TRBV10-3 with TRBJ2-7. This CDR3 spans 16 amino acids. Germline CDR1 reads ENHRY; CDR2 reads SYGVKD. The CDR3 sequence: CAISGARGKGSYEQYF.

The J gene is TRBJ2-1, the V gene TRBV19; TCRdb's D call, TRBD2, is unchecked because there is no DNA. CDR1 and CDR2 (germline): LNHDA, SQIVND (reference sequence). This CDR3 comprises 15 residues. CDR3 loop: CASSITGGPSNEQFF.

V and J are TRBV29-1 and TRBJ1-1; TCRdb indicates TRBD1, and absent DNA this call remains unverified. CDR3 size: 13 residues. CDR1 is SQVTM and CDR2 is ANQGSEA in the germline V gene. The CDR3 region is CSVEQGGNTEAFF.

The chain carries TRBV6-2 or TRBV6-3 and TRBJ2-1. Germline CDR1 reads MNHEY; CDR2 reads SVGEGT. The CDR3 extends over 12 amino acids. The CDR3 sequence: CASSRSINEQFF.

The CDR3 loop is CASRKTQDMNTEAFF. The chain has TRBV7-3 and TRBJ1-1. Germline lookup yields CDR1 SGHTA and CDR2 FQGTGA. This CDR3 region has 15 residues.

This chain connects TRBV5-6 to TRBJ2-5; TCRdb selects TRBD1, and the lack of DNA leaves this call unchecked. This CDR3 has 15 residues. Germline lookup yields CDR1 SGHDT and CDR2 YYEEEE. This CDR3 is CASSTGEYLQETQYF. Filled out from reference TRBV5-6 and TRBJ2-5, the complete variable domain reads DAGVTQSPTHLIKTRGQQVTLRCSPKSGHDTVSWYQQALGQGPQFIFQYYEEEERQRGNFPDRFSGHQFPNYSSELNVNALLLGDSALYLCASSTGEYLQETQYFGPGTRLLVL.

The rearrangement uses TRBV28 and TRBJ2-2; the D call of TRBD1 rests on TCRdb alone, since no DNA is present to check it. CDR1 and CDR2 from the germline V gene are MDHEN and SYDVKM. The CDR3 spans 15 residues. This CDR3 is CASRLQGFSTGELFF.

The CDR3 sequence is CASSSRDRSLYGYTF. The chain couples TRBV5-1 to TRBJ1-2; TCRdb reports TRBD1, a call that lacks DNA to check it against. The CDR3 contains 15 residues. From germline, CDR1 is SGHRS and CDR2 YFSETQ.

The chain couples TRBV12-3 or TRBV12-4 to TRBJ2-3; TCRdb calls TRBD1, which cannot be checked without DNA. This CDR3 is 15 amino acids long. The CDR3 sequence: CASSSGQEGPDTQYF.

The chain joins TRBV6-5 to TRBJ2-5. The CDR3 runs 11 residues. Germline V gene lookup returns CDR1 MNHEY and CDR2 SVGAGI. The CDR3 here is CASSREETQYF.

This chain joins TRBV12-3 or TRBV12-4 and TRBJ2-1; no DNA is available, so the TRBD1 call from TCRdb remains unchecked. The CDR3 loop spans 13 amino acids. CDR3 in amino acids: CASTSTGVNEQFF.

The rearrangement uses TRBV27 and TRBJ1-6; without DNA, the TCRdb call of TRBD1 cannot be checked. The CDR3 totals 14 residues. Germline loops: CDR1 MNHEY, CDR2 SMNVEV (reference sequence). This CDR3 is CASSFDRGNSPLHF.

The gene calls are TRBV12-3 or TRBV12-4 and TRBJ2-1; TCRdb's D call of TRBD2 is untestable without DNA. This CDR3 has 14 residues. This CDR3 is CASSSGLAGVLPFF.

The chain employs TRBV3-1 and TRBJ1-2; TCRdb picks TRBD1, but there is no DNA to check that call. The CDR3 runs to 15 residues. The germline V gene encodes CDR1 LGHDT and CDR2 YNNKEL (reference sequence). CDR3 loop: CASSQEGQRIYGYTF.

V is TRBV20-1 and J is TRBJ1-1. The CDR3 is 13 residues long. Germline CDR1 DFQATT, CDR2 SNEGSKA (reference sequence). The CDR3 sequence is CSATGTQNTEAFF.

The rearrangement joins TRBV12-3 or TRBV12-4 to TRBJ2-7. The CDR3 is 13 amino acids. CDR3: CASSLFSSVEQYF.

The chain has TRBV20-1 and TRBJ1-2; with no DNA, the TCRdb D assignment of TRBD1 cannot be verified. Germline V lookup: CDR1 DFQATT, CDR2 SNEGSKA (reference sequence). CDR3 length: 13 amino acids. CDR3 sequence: CSANRGHHYGYTF.

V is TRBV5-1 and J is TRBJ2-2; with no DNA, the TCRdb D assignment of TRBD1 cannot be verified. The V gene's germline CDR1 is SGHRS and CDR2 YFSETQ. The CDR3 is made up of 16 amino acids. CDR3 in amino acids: CASSLSGTGGTGELFF.

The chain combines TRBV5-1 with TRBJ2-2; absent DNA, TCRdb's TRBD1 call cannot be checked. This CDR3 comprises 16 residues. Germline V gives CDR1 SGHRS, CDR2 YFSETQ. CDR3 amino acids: CASSLETGKNTGELFF.

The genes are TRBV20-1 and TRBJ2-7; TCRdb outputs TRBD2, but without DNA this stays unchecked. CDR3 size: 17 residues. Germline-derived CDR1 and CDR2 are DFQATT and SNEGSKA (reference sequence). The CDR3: CSARDLGGLAGKYEQYF.

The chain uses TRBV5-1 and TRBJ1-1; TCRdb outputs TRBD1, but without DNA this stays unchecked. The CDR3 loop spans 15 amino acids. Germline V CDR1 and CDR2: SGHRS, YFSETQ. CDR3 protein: CASSLVGQGGTEAFF.

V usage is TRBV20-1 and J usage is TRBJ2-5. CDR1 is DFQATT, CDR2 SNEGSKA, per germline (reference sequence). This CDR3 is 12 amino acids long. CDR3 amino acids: CSASSSQETQYF.

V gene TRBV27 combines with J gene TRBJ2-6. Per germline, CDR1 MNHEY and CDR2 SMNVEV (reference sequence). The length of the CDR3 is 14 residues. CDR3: CASRSSSGANVLTF. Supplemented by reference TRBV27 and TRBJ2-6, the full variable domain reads EAQVTQNPRYLITVTGKKLTVTCSQNMNHEYMSWYRQDPGLGLRQIYYSMNVEVTDKGDVPEGYKVSRKEKRNFPLILESPSPNQTSLYFCASRSSSGANVLTFGAGSRLTVL.

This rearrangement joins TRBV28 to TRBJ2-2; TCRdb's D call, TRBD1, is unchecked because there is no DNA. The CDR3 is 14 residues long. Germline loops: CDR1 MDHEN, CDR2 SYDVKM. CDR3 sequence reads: CASSSTPGTGELFF.

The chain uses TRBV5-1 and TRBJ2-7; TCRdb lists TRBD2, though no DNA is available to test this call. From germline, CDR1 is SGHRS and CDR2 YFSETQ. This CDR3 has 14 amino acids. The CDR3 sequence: CASSLEAQTYEQYF.

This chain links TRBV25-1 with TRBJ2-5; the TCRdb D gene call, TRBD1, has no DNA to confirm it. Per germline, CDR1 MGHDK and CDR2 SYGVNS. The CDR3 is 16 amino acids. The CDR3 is CASSEYRTGQQETQYF.